This T cell receptor beta chain emerged from a study of resident and recirculating memory T cells in vitiligo. As for the study in general: Epidermis came from shave biopsies of lesional and nonlesional sites, plus PBMCs.

Germline V gene lookup returns CDR1 SGHRS and CDR2 YFSETQ. V was pared by 3 bases and J by 2 bases, with 2 bases of the junction left unmatched. The CDR3 extends over 16 amino acids. Sequencing used immunoSEQ multiplex PCR; TCRdb keeps in-frame clones, though not all of them. Among 60,000 to 80,000 clones listed, roughly nine tenths were seen once. Regarding the study as a whole: No single dominant TCR clone appeared; lesion clonality varied.

Notes on this clone: What it binds is unknown.

Stable patients also lacked confetti depigmentation, a sign of active vitiligo. This sequence was found in a male donor with vitiligo. Sequenced sample: blood. V gene TRBV5-1 combines with J gene TRBJ2-3; 14 bases line up with TRBD2. CDR3 nucleotide sequence: TGCGCCAGCAGCTCGGGACTAGCGGGGGTCACAGATACGCAGTATTTT. It is translated as CASSSGLAGVTDTQYF.